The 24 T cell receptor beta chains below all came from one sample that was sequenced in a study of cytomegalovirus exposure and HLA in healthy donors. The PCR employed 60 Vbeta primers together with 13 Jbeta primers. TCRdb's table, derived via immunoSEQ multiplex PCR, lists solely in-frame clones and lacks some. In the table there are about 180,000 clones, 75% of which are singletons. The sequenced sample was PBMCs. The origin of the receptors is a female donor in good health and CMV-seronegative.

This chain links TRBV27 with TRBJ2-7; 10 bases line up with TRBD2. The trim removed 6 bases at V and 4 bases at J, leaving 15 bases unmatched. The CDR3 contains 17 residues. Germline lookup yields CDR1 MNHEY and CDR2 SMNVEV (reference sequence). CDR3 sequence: CASRPPGLAGAAYEQYF. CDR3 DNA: TGTGCCAGCAGACCCCCGGGGCTAGCGGGAGCCGCTTACGAGCAGTACTTC.

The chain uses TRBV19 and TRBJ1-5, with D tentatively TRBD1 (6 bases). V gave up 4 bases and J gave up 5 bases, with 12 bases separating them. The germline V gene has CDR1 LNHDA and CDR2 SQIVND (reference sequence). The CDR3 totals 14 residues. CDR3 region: CASSRGQVDQPQHF. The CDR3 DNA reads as TGTGCCAGTAGTAGGGGGCAGGTGGATCAGCCCCAGCATTTT.

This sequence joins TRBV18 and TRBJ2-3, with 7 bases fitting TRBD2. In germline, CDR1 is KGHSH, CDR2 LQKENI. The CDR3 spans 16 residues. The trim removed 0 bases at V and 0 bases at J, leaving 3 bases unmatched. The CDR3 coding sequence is TGTGCCAGCTCACCACCGTCTAGCGGAAGCACAGATACGCAGTATTTT. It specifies CASSPPSSGSTDTQYF.

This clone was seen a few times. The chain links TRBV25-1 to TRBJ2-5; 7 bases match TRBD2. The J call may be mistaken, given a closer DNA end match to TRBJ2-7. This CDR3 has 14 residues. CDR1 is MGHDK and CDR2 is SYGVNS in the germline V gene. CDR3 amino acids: CASSQRGDTYEQYF. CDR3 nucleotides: TGTGCCAGCAGTCAACGGGGGGATACCTACGAGCAGTACTTC.

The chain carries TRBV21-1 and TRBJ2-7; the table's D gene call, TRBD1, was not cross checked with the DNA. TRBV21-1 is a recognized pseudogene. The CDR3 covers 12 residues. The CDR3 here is CADWRQLYEQYF. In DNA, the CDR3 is TGTGCCGACTGGCGACAGCTCTACGAGCAGTACTTC.

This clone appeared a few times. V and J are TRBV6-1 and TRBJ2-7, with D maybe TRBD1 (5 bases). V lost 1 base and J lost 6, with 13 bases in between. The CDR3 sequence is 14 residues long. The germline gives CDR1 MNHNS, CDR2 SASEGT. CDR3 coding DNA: TGTGCCAGCAGTGAAGATCCAGGGTCGGGCGAGCAGTACTTC. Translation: CASSEDPGSGEQYF.

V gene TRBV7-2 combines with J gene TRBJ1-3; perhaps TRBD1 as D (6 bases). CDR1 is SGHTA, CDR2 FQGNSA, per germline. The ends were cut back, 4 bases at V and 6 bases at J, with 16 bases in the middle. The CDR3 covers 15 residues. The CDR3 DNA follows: TGTGCCAGCAGCTCGGGGGGCAGGGGACCAAACACCATATATTTT. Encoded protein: CASSSGGRGPNTIYF. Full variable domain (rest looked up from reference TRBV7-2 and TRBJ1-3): GAGVSQSPSNKVTEKGKDVELRCDPISGHTALYWYRQSLGQGLEFLIYFQGNSAPDKSGLPSDRFSAERTGGSVSTLTIQRTQQEDSAVYLCASSSGGRGPNTIYFGEGSWLTVV.

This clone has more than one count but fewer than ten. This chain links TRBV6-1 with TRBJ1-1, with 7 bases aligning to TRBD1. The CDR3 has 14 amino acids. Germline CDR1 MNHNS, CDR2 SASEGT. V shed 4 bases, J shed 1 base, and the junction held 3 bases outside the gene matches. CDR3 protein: CASSGRQGNTEAFF. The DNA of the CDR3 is TGTGCCAGCAGTGGAAGACAGGGGAACACTGAAGCTTTCTTT.

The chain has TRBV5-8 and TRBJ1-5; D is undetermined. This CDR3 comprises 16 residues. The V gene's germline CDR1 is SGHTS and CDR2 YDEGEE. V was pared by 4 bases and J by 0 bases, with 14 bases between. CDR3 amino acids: CASSATRLYSNQPQHF. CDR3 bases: TGTGCCAGCAGCGCCACCAGACTTTATAGCAATCAGCCCCAGCATTTT.

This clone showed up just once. CDR3 sequence reads: CASSISPGQGYYGYTF. The CDR3 DNA follows: TGTGCCAGTAGTATCAGCCCCGGTCAGGGCTACTATGGCTACACCTTC. This sequence joins TRBV19 and TRBJ1-2; TRBD1 is a possible D gene (5 bases). V shed 3 bases and J shed 3 bases, with 17 bases lying between them. Germline-derived CDR1 and CDR2 are LNHDA and SQIVND (reference sequence). The CDR3 extends over 16 amino acids.

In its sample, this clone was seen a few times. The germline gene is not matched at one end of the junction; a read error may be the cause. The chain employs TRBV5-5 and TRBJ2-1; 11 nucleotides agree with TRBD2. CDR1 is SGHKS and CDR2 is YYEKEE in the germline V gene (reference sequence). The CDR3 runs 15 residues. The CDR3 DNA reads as TGTGCCAGCAGCTTGGTGGGTTCGGGACTAGCGGAAGAGCTCTTC. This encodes CASSLVGSGLAEELF.

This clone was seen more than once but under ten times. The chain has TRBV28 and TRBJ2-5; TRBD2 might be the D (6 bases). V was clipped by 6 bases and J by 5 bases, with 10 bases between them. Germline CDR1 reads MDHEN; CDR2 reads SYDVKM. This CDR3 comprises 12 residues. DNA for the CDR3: TGTGCCAGCAGCCGCGGAGGGGAGACCCAGTACTTC. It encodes CASSRGGETQYF.

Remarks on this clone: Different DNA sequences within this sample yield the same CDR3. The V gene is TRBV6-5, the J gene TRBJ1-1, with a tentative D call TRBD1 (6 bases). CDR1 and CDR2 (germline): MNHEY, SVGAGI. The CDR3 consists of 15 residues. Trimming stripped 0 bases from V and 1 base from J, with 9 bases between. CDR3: CASSYSGRGNTEAFF. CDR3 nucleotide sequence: TGTGCCAGCAGTTACTCAGGCAGGGGGAACACTGAAGCTTTCTTT.

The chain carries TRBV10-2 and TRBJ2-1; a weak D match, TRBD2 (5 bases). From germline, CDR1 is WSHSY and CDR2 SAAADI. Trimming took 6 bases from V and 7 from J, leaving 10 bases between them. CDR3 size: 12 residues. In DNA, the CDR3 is TGCGCCAGCAGCCGGACTGGAAATGAGCAGTTCTTC. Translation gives CASSRTGNEQFF.

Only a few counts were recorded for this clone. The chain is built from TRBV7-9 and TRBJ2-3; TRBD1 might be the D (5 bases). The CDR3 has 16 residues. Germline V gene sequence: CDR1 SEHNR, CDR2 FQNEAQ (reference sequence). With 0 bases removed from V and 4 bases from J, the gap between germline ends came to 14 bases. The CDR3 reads CASSLALGQAADTQYF. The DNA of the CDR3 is TGTGCCAGCAGCTTAGCGCTGGGGCAGGCGGCAGATACGCAGTATTTT.

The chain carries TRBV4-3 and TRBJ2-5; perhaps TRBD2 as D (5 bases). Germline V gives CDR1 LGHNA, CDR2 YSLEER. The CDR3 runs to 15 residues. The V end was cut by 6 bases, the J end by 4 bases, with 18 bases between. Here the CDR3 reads CASSPFRRSGETQYF. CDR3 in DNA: TGCGCCAGCAGTCCGTTTAGGAGGTCGGGAGAGACCCAGTACTTC.

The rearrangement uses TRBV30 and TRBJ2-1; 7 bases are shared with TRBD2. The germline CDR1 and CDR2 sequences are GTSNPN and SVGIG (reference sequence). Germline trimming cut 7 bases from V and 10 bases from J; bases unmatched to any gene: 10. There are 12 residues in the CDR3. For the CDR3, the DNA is TGTGCCTCTGTAGCGGGTACGGAGGAGCAGTTCTTC. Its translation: CASVAGTEEQFF.

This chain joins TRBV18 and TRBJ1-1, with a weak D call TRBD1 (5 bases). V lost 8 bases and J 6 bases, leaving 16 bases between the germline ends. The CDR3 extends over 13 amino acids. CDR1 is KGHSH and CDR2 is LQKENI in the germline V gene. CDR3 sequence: CASAVMDTSEAFF. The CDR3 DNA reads TGTGCCAGCGCAGTTATGGACACCTCTGAAGCTTTCTTT.

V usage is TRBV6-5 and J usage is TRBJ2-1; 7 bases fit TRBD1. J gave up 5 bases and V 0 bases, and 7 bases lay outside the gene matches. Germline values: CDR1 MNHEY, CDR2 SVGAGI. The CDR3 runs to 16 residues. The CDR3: CASSYSTGFYNNEQFF. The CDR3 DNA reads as TGTGCCAGCAGTTACTCGACAGGGTTTTATAACAATGAGCAGTTCTTC.

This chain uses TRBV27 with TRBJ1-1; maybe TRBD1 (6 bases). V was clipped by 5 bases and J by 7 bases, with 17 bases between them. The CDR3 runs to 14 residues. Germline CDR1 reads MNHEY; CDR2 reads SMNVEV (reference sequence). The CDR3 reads CASSIGGGFVEAFF. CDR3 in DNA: TGTGCCAGCAGTATAGGGGGGGGCTTTGTTGAAGCTTTCTTT.

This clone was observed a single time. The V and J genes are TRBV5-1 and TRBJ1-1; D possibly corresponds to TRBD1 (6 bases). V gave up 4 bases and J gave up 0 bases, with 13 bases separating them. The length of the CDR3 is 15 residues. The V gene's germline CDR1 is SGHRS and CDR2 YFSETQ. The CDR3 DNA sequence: TGCGCCAGCAGCACCCCCGGACAGCTGAACACTGAAGCTTTCTTT. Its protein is CASSTPGQLNTEAFF.

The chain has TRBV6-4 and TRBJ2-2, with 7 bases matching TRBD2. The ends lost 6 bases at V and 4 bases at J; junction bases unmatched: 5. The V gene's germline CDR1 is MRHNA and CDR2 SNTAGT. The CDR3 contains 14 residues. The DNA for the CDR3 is TGTGCCAGCAGGCCGGGGGAGGGCACCGGGGAGCTGTTTTTT. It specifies CASRPGEGTGELFF.

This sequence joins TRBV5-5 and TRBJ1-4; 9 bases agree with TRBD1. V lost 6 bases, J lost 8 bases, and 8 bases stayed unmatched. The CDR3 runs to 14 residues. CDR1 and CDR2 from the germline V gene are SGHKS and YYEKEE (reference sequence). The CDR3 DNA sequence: TGTGCCAGCACCGTGGGACAGGGAGGCGAAAAACTGTTTTTT. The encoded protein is CASTVGQGGEKLFF.

CDR3 amino acids: CASSLEASGEKLFF. DNA for the CDR3: TGTGCCAGCAGCTTAGAAGCTAGCGGGGAAAAACTGTTTTTT. V and J are TRBV7-9 and TRBJ1-4; D is unresolved. V lost 1 base, J lost 8 bases, and 11 bases lay in between. The germline V gene encodes CDR1 SEHNR and CDR2 FQNEAQ (reference sequence). This CDR3 spans 14 amino acids.